Described below is a single T cell receptor beta chain sequence and its context. The antigen it binds to is not known. One base away there is no much larger clone; base qualities are not given. The germline V and J ends show losses of 5 bases and 6 bases respectively, and no gene match explains 12 bases of the junction. Measured from the cysteine to the phenylalanine, the CDR3 is 15 residues long. The CDR3 DNA has 45 bases and is translated from base 1. According to the germline V gene (reference sequence), CDR1 reads MNHEY and CDR2 reads SMNVEV. Repertoires were sampled repeatedly over the course of chemoradiotherapy so that clonal expansion in the tumor microenvironment could be followed. This entry comes from a study of chemoradiotherapy in HPV16-positive cancers (dated by TCRdb to the early 2020s). Background on the whole study: Candidate HPV-specific T-cell clones and common TCR motifs were defined through functional T-cell assays on cells from a couple of HPV16-positive patients. Whether T-cell immunity against the HPV oncoproteins E6 and E7 changes during chemoradiotherapy and whether survival is affected by this immunity were examined in the study. TCR repertoires from some 89 patients with HPV-related cancers were then used to track the candidate HPV-specific TCRs and motifs. Overall study outcomes, separate from this receptor: Only a couple of HPV16-positive patients were used to derive the functional definition of HPV-specific T cells, and the survival association was reported for HPV16-positive patients. Expansion of candidate HPV-specific clones and E7-related TCR motifs was observed in the tumor microenvironment during treatment, whereas no such expansion was observed for non-HPV-specific T cells. Improved recurrence-free survival in HPV16-positive patients was associated with expansion of HPV-responsive T cells during chemoradiotherapy.

The receptor library was made with the immunoSEQ multiplex PCR assay. TCRdb holds this immuneACCESS table with in-frame rearrangements only. Some clones are missing; in checked studies, unresolved V genes explain under half, and the rest has no known cause. Across this sample there are approximately 8,600 clones, with more than 75% seen only once. The top ten hold under 2% of the sample. The TCR sequence derives from a human donor with HPV-associated anogenital cancer. Recombination joined TRBV27 with TRBJ1-2, and 7 bases in between align with TRBD1. This sample was taken from a patient who underwent chemoradiotherapy. DNA sequence: TGTGCCAGCAGTAGCAGGGGGGGGCCCCGAGATGGCTACACCTTC. Its translation is CASSSRGGPRDGYTF.